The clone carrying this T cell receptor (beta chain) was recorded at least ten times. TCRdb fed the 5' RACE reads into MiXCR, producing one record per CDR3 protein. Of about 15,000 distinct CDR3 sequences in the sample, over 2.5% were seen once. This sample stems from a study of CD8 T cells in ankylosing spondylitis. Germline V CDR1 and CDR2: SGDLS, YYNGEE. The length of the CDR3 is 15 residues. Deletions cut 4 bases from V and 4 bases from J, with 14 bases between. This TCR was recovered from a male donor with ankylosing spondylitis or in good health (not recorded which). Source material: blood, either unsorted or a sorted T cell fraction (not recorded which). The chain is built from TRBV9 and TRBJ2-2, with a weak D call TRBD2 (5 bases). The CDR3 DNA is TGTGCCAGCAGCCCGACTACGAGGGCCACCGGGGAGCTGTTTTTT. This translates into CASSPTTRATGELFF.